The clone carrying this TCR beta chain has just one count. Its antigen remains unknown. CD45RO-negative cells were positively selected for CCR7, leaving out terminally differentiated effector memory CD45RA+ cells. Recent vaccinations or acute infections were absent in the healthy HIV-negative adult donors. This record belongs to a study of shared clonotypes between healthy human individuals. Study-level points and caveats: Only blood was sampled; tissue repertoires likely differ. Limited genetic and exposure-history diversity came from having few donors. It was observed that approximately 5% of naive CD4 clonotypes were shared across several donors.

Method: immunoSEQ multiplex PCR; TCRdb's copy keeps in-frame clones and lacks some. The sample consists of about 2.1 million clones, roughly 91% of them appearing once. The V gene lost 2 bases and the J gene lost 12 bases, with 14 bases spanning the gap. This CDR3 contains 12 residues. The germline gives CDR1 MNHEY, CDR2 SVGAGI. The chain couples TRBV6-5 to TRBJ2-7, with D hard to call. Sequencing used naive CD8+ T cells from PBMCs. The source is a man aged 18 to 29 in good health. Some clones in this sample may be carry-over from other donors' samples. CDR3 in DNA: TGTGCCAGCAGTTACACGGAAGGCACCATGTACTTC. Encoded protein: CASSYTEGTMYF.